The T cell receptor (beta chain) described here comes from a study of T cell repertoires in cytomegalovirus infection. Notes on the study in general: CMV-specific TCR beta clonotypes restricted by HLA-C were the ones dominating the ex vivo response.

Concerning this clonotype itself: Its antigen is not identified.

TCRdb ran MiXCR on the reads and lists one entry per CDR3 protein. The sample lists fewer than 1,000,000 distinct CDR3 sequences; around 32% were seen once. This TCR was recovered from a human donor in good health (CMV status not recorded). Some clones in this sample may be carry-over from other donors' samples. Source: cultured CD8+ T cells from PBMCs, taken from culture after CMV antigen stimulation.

The chain's CDR3 is CASSLWPGQIQETQYF. For the CDR3, the DNA is TGCGCCAGCAGCCTTTGGCCGGGACAGATCCAAGAGACCCAGTACTTC. V gene TRBV4-3 combines with J gene TRBJ2-5; 7 nucleotides agree with TRBD1. This CDR3 is built from 16 residues. After removal of 4 bases from V and 1 base from J, the junction contained 9 bases not matched to a gene. The germline V gene encodes CDR1 LGHNA and CDR2 YSLEER.